Detailed here is one T cell receptor beta chain. The CDR3 has 15 residues. V lost 5 bases to trimming and J lost 4 bases, with 14 bases between them. Germline lookup yields CDR1 MDHEN and CDR2 SYDVKM. The data belong to a study of blood T cell repertoires in COVID-19. Generated by immunoSEQ multiplex PCR, the TCRdb table keeps only in-frame clones and is missing some. The table includes a few hundred thousand clones, roughly 90% detected once. V and J are TRBV28 and TRBJ2-2, with D perhaps matching TRBD1 (6 bases). Specimen: PBMCs or T cells enriched from blood (not recorded which). This sequence originates from a young woman who had recovered from COVID-19. The DNA of the CDR3 is TGTGCCAGCAGTCCTACAGGGTCCTTCACCGGGGAGCTGTTTTTT. Encoded protein: CASSPTGSFTGELFF.